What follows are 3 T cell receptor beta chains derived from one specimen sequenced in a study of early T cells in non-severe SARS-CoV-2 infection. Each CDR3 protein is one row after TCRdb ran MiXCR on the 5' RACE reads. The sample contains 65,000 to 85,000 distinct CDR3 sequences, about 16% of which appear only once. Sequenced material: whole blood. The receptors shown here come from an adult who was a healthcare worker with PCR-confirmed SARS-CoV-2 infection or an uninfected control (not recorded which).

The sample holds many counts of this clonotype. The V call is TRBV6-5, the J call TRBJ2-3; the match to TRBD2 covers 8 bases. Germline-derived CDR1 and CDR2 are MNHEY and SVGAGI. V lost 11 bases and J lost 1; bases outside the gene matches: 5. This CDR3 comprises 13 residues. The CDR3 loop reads CAVRGAGTDTQYF. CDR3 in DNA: TGTGCCGTGCGGGGGGCAGGCACAGATACGCAGTATTTT.

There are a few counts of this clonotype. In nucleotides, the CDR3 is TGCAGCGGAGAGCGGAATGAGCAGTTCTTC. It specifies CSGERNEQFF. This rearrangement joins TRBV29-1 to TRBJ2-1, with a tentative D call TRBD2 (5 bases). V was shortened by 7 bases and J by 7 bases, with 8 bases between the two germline ends. This CDR3 has 10 amino acids. Per germline, CDR1 SQVTM and CDR2 ANQGSEA.

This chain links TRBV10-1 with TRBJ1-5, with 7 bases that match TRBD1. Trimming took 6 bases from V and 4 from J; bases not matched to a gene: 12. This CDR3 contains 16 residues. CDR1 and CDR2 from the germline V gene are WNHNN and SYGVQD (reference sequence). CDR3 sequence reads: CASSPQGGLGNQPQHF. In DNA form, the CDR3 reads TGCGCCAGCAGCCCTCAAGGGGGCTTGGGAAATCAGCCCCAGCATTTT.